This TCR beta chain was obtained from a study of identical twins. Study-wide findings and caveats: These conclusions were based on statistical analysis (cross-sectional, not following the same donors).

The CDR3 spans 13 residues. Unmatched junction bases numbered 4, after V lost 3 bases and J lost 4 bases. Germline V CDR1 and CDR2: DFQATT, SNEGSKA (reference sequence). TCRdb independently ran MiXCR on the 5' RACE reads; one entry per CDR3 protein. The sample has a few hundred thousand distinct CDR3 sequences; around 9.6% are singletons. In the case of this clonotype: What it binds is not known.

There were only healthy Caucasians among the donors. This sample was also put to use in a study of yellow fever vaccine responses in identical twins.

Sequencing was performed on PBMCs. The TCR comes from a woman between 18 and 30 years old in good health. The chain uses TRBV20-1 and TRBJ1-2; 8 bases line up with TRBD1. The CDR3 sequence is CSARGTGLYGYTF. The CDR3 nucleotides are TGCAGTGCTAGGGGGACAGGTCTCTATGGCTACACCTTC.